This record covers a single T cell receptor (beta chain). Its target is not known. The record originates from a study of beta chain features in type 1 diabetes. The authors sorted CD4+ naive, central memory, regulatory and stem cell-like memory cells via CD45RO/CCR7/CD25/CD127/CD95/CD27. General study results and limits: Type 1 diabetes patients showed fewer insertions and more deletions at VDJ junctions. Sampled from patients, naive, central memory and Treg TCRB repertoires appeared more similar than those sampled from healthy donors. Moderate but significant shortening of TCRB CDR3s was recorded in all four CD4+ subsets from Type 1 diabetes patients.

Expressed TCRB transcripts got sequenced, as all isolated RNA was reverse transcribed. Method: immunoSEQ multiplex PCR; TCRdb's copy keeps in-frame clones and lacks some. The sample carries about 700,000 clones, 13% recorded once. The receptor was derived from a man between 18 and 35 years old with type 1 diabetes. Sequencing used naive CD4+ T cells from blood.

In DNA, the CDR3 is TGCGCCAGCAGCTGGACAGGGTCAAACTACAATGAGCAGTTCTTC. Protein: CASSWTGSNYNEQFF. V is TRBV5-1 and J is TRBJ2-1; 8 bases align to TRBD1. The trim removed 3 bases at V and 3 bases at J, leaving 5 bases unmatched. CDR3 length: 15 amino acids. Per germline, CDR1 SGHRS and CDR2 YFSETQ. Using reference TRBV5-1 and TRBJ2-1 for the parts outside the CDR3, the full variable domain is KAGVTQTPRYLIKTRGQQVTLSCSPISGHRSVSWYQQTPGQGLQFLFEYFSETQRNKGNFPGRFSGRQFSNSRSEMNVSTLELGDSALYLCASSWTGSNYNEQFFGPGTRLTVL.